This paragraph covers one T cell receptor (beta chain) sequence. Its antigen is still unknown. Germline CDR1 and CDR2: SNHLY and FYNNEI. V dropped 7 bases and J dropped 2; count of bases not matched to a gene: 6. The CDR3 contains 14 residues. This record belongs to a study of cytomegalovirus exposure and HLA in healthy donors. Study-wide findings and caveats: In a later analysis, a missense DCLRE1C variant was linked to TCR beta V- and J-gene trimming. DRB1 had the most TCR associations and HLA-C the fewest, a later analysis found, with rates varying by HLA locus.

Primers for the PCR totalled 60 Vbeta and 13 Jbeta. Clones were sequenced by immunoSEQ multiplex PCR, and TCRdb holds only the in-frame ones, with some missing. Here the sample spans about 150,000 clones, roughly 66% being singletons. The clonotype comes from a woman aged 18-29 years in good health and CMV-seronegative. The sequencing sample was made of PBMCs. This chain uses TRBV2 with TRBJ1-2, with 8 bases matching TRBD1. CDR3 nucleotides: TGTGCCAGCATCTCCGGGACAGGAAACTATGGCTACACCTTC. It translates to CASISGTGNYGYTF.